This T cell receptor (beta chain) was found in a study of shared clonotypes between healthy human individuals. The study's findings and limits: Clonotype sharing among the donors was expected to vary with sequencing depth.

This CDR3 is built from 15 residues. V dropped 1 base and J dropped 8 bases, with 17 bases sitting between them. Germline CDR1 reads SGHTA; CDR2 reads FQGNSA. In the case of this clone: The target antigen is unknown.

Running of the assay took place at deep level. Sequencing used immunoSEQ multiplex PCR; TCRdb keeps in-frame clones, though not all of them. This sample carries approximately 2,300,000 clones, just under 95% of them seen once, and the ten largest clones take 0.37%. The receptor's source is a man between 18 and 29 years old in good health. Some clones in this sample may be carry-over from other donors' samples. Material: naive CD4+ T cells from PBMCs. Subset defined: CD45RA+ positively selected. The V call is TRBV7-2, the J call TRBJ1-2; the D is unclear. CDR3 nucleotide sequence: TGTGCCAGCAGCTTAGGAGCCTTACCGATGCGCGGCTACACCTTC. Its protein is CASSLGALPMRGYTF.